The sequence of this T cell receptor beta chain was determined in a study of response to subunit inactivated influenza vaccine. Whole-study findings and limits: Researchers suggested that each seasonal influenza vaccination recruits few new T cells.

CDR3 size: 16 residues. Germline lookup yields CDR1 SEHNR and CDR2 FQNEAQ (reference sequence). The junction had 8 bases not matched to a gene; V was cut back by 5 bases and J by 0 bases. Regarding this clonotype: The antigen is unknown.

TCRdb fed the RT-PCR reads into MiXCR, producing one record per CDR3 protein. Of hundreds of thousands of distinct CDR3 sequences detected, roughly 14% appear once; the ten largest clones hold under 14%. This chain joins TRBV7-9 and TRBJ1-1; TRBD1 agrees at 8 bases. The sequencing used PBMCs from blood, collected approximately 12 days after vaccination. This receptor was obtained from a man aged 45-60 years who received an inactivated influenza vaccine. The CDR3 DNA sequence: TGTGCCAGCAGCGCCCGGGACAGGACGATGAACACTGAAGCTTTCTTT. Amino acids: CASSARDRTMNTEAFF.